The clone carrying this T cell receptor (beta chain) was observed once. As yet, its antigen is unknown. The record originates from a study of T cell responses to AZD1222 COVID-19 vaccine. As for the study in general: Pooled together were second doses at about 4 or about 12 weeks.

The protocol was immunoSEQ multiplex PCR, while the TCRdb copy is restricted to in-frame clones and leaves out a portion. The top ten hold roughly 1.2% of the sample, which has fewer than 150,000 clones, around 90% seen once. Study-level points and caveats: Clonal diversity was possibly underestimated, and white British individuals and females predominated among donors. Seropositive status at baseline applied to only five or six AZD1222 recipients.

Germline V gene sequence: CDR1 MNHEY, CDR2 SVGAGI. Trimming stripped 4 bases from V and 0 bases from J, with 9 bases between. This CDR3 has 14 residues. This specimen was peripheral blood, taken on day 0 of AZD1222 vaccination. This receptor was identified in an adult in good health. The chain couples TRBV6-5 to TRBJ1-1; unclear D gene. The CDR3: CASSLSPMNTEAFF. Here the CDR3 DNA reads TGTGCCAGCAGTTTGTCCCCCATGAACACTGAAGCTTTCTTT.